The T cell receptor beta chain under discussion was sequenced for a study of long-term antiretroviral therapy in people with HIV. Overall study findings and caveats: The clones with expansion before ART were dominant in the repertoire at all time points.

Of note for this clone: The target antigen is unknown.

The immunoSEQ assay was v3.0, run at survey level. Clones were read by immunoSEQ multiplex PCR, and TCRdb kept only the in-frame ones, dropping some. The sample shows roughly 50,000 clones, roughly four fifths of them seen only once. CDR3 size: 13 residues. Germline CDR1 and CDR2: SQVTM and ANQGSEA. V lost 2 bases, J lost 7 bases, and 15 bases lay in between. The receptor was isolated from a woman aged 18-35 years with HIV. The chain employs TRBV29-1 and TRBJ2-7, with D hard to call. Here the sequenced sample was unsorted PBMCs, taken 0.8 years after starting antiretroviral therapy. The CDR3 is CSVESGYPREQYF. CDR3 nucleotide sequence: TGCAGCGTTGAATCCGGTTATCCTAGAGAGCAGTACTTC.